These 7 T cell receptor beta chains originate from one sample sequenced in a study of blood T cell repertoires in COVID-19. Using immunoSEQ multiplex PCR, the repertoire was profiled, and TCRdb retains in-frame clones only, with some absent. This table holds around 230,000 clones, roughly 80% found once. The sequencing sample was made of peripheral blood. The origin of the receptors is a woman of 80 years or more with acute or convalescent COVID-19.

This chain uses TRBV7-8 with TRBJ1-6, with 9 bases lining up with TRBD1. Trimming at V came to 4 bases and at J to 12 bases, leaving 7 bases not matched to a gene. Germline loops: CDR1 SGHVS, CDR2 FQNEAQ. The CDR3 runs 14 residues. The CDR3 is CASSSGQGIEPLHF. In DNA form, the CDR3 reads TGTGCCAGCAGCTCGGGACAGGGAATAGAACCCCTCCACTTT.

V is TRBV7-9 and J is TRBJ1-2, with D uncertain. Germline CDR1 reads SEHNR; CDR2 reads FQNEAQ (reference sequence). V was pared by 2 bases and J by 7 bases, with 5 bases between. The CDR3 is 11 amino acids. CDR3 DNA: TGTGCCAGCAGCTTACGCGGTGGCTACACCTTC. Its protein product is CASSLRGGYTF.

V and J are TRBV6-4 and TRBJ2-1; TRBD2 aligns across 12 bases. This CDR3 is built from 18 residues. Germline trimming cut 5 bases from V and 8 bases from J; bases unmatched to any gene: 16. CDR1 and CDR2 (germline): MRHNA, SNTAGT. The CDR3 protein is CASSRYSGLAGRIYEQFF. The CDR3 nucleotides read TGTGCCAGCAGTCGATATAGCGGACTAGCGGGGAGGATCTATGAGCAGTTCTTC.

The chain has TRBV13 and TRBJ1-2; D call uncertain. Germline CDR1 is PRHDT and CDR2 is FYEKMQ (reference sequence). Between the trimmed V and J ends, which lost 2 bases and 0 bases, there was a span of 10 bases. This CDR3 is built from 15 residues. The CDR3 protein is CASSLQREANYGYTF. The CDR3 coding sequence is TGTGCCAGCAGCTTACAACGGGAAGCTAACTATGGCTACACCTTC.

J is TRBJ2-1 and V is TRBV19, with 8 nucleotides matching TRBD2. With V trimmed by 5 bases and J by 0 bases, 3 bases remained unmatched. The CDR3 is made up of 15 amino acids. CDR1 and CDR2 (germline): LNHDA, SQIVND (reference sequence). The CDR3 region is CASSVSGSSYNEQFF. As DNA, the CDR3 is TGTGCCAGTAGTGTGAGCGGGAGCTCCTACAATGAGCAGTTCTTC.

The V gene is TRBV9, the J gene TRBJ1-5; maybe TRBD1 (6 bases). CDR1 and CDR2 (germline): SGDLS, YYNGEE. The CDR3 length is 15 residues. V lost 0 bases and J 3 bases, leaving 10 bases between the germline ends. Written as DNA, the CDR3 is TGTGCCAGCAGCGTAGAGGGGGGGTACAATCAGCCCCAGCATTTT. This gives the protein CASSVEGGYNQPQHF. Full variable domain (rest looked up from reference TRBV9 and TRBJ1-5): DSGVTQTPKHLITATGQRVTLRCSPRSGDLSVYWYQQSLDQGLQFLIQYYNGEERAKGNILERFSAQQFPDLHSELNLSSLELGDSALYFCASSVEGGYNQPQHFGDGTRLSIL.

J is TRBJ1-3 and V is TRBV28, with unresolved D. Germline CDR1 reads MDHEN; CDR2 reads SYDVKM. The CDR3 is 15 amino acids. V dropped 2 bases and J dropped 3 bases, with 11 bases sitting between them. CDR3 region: CASSLNRAGGNTIYF. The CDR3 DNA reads TGTGCCAGCAGTTTAAATCGGGCGGGTGGAAACACCATATATTTT. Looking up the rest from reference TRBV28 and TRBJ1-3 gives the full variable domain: DVKVTQSSRYLVKRTGEKVFLECVQDMDHENMFWYRQDPGLGLRLIYFSYDVKMKEKGDIPEGYSVSREKKERFSLILESASTNQTSMYLCASSLNRAGGNTIYFGEGSWLTVV.